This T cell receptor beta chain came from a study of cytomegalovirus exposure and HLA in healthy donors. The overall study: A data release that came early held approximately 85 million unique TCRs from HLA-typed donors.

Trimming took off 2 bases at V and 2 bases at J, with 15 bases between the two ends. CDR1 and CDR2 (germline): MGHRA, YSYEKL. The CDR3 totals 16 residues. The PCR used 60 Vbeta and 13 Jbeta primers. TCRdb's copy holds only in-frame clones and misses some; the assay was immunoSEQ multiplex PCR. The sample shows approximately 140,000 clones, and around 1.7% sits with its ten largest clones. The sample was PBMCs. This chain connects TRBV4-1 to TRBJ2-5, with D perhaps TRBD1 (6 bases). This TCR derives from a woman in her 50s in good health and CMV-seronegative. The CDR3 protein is CASSQRTAVGQETQYF. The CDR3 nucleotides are TGCGCCAGCAGCCAAAGGACAGCCGTCGGGCAAGAGACCCAGTACTTC.